This entry lists 24 T cell receptor beta chains sequenced from one sample in a study of shared clonotypes between healthy human individuals. Sequenced by immunoSEQ multiplex PCR; TCRdb stores in-frame clones only, minus some. The table shows 450,000 to 500,000 clones, with about 82% occurring only once. Sequencing was performed on PBMCs. Source of these receptors: a woman in her 40s in good health. Some clones in this sample may be carry-over from other donors' samples.

In the case of this clone: A much bigger clone sits one base away, suggesting this may be a read error. The chain is built from TRBV30 and TRBJ2-1; TRBD1 matches 7 bases. CDR3 length equals 15 residues. Germline V gene data show CDR1 as GTSNPN and CDR2 as SVGIG (reference sequence). V shed 0 bases and J 9 bases; nucleotides not matched to a gene: 11. The CDR3 protein is CAWSVRVDRVGEQFF. Written as DNA, the CDR3 is TGTGCCTGGAGTGTAAGGGTAGACAGGGTCGGTGAGCAGTTCTTC.

The chain couples TRBV7-3 to TRBJ2-2, with D uncertain. This CDR3 spans 14 amino acids. Trimming took 5 bases from V and 2 from J, leaving 9 bases between them. CDR1 and CDR2 (germline): SGHTA, FQGTGA. The CDR3 DNA reads TGTGCCAGCAGCCCCCAACCTAACACCGGGGAGCTGTTTTTT. This codes for CASSPQPNTGELFF.

On this clone itself: A far larger clone is one base from this, pointing to a likely read error. The chain joins TRBV5-6 to TRBJ1-2; 7 bases are shared with TRBD1. Germline CDR1 and CDR2: SGHDT and YYEEEE. The CDR3 consists of 15 residues. The CDR3 spells CASRLRDSWGAGYTF. CDR3 sequence (DNA): TGTGCCAGCCGCTTGAGGGACAGCTGGGGGGCTGGCTACACCTTC. The full variable domain, completed using reference TRBV5-6 and TRBJ1-2, is DAGVTQSPTHLIKTRGQQVTLRCSPKSGHDTVSWYQQALGQGPQFIFQYYEEEERQRGNFPDRFSGHQFPNYSSELNVNALLLGDSALYLCASRLRDSWGAGYTFGSGTRLTVV.

The chain uses TRBV28 and TRBJ1-5; D is unresolved. V lost 6 bases and J 0 bases, leaving 18 bases between the germline ends. Germline V gives CDR1 MDHEN, CDR2 SYDVKM. This CDR3 is built from 17 residues. This chain's CDR3 is CASSYPLGQNSNQPQHF. The CDR3 region has the DNA TGTGCCAGCAGCTATCCCCTCGGGCAGAATAGCAATCAGCCCCAGCATTTT.

The chain couples TRBV19 to TRBJ1-5, with unresolved D. V lost 1 base, J lost 5 bases, and 15 bases lay in between. The CDR3 extends over 16 amino acids. The germline gives CDR1 LNHDA, CDR2 SQIVND (reference sequence). CDR3 sequence: CASSIGFVKGDQPQHF. CDR3 coding DNA: TGTGCCAGTAGTATAGGGTTCGTGAAGGGCGATCAGCCCCAGCATTTT. The variable domain in full, with the rest retrieved from reference TRBV19 and TRBJ1-5, is DGGITQSPKYLFRKEGQNVTLSCEQNLNHDAMYWYRQDPGQGLRLIYYSQIVNDFQKGDIAEGYSVSREKKESFPLTVTSAQKNPTAFYLCASSIGFVKGDQPQHFGDGTRLSIL.

The chain joins TRBV5-1 to TRBJ2-2, with TRBD2 as a possible D gene (6 bases). The germline V gene encodes CDR1 SGHRS and CDR2 YFSETQ. The CDR3 runs 14 residues. V lost 6 bases and J 0 bases, leaving 9 bases between the germline ends. CDR3 sequence: CASKEGSNTGELFF. The CDR3, as DNA: TGCGCCAGCAAGGAGGGGTCGAACACCGGGGAGCTGTTTTTT.

Comment on this clone: This may come from a read error, since a much larger clone is one base off. The chain carries TRBV30 and TRBJ1-5; D is undetermined. Germline V gene lookup returns CDR1 GTSNPN and CDR2 SVGIG (reference sequence). CDR3 size: 14 residues. The DNA for the CDR3 is TGTGCCTGGAGTGTAGCGGCAAGCAATCGGCCCCAGCATTTT. Translating it yields CAWSVAASNRPQHF.

V is TRBV28 and J is TRBJ1-1; TRBD1 is a possible D gene (6 bases). Trimming took 1 base from V and 1 from J, leaving 13 bases between them. The CDR3 contains 16 residues. Germline V lookup: CDR1 MDHEN, CDR2 SYDVKM. As DNA, the CDR3 is TGTGCCAGCAGTTTATTTGGGGGGGCTCAGAACACTGAAGCTTTCTTT. Its protein is CASSLFGGAQNTEAFF.

This sequence joins TRBV4-1 and TRBJ1-1; a possible D gene is TRBD1 (6 bases). The CDR3 runs to 16 residues. The V and J ends lost 3 bases and 0 bases respectively, with 14 bases between them. Germline assignment: CDR1 MGHRA and CDR2 YSYEKL. The CDR3 sequence: CASSQLDRLLNTEAFF. In DNA form, the CDR3 reads TGCGCCAGCAGCCAGTTGGACAGACTATTGAACACTGAAGCTTTCTTT.

The genes are TRBV19 and TRBJ2-7, with D tentatively TRBD2 (6 bases). The V end lost 5 bases, the J end lost 5 bases, and 16 bases lay between the germline ends. The CDR3 contains 14 residues. Germline V gene sequence: CDR1 LNHDA, CDR2 SQIVND (reference sequence). This CDR3 is CASSRDPGLNEQYF. CDR3 nucleotides: TGTGCCAGTAGTCGAGACCCGGGACTTAACGAGCAGTACTTC.

The chain carries TRBV19 and TRBJ2-1; a weak D match, TRBD2 (5 bases). This CDR3 region has 18 residues. CDR1 and CDR2 from the germline V gene are LNHDA and SQIVND (reference sequence). The V end was cut by 6 bases, the J end by 0 bases, with 21 bases between. As DNA, the CDR3 is TGTGCCAGTAGCCCAAAGAACCCTTTGGGAGTCTCCTACAATGAGCAGTTCTTC. It encodes CASSPKNPLGVSYNEQFF.

The chain links TRBV7-8 to TRBJ1-1; 9 nucleotides match TRBD1. Germline assignment: CDR1 SGHVS and CDR2 FQNEAQ. V shed 8 bases, J shed 5 bases, and the junction held 6 bases outside the gene matches. CDR3 length: 13 amino acids. CDR3 sequence reads: CASSTDRGTEAFF. The CDR3 coding sequence is TGTGCCAGCTCCACGGACAGGGGTACTGAAGCTTTCTTT.

This chain uses TRBV9 with TRBJ2-1, with 11 bases fitting TRBD2. The CDR3 runs 15 residues. Germline V gives CDR1 SGDLS, CDR2 YYNGEE. V lost 3 bases, J lost 2 bases, and 1 base stayed unmatched. This CDR3 reads CASSELAGAYNEQFF. CDR3 DNA sequence: TGTGCCAGCAGCGAACTAGCGGGGGCCTACAATGAGCAGTTCTTC.

This chain links TRBV5-6 with TRBJ2-1; D unresolved. Trimming took 7 bases from V and 7 from J, leaving 15 bases between them. CDR1 is SGHDT, CDR2 YYEEEE, per germline. The CDR3 is 13 amino acids. The CDR3 reads CASLRVARNEQFF. The CDR3 DNA reads TGTGCCAGCCTTCGGGTAGCTAGGAATGAGCAGTTCTTC.

Note on this clone: A clone one base away is much larger, so this may be a read error. This chain connects TRBV28 to TRBJ1-3; D perhaps matches TRBD1 (6 bases). V was cut by 7 bases and J by 0 bases, with 13 bases left in between. CDR3 length: 15 residues. In germline, CDR1 is MDHEN, CDR2 SYDVKM. The CDR3 DNA sequence: TGTGCCAGCATTGGTGGGGGCCTCTCTGGAAACACCATATATTTT. It translates to CASIGGGLSGNTIYF.

V and J are TRBV9 and TRBJ2-5; D possibly corresponds to TRBD2 (6 bases). The J call may be wrong; the DNA end is better matched by TRBJ2-7. The CDR3 runs 15 residues. The germline CDR1 and CDR2 sequences are SGDLS and YYNGEE. CDR3 amino acids: CASSVGGTPSYEQYF. The CDR3 DNA follows: TGTGCCAGCAGCGTGGGCGGGACCCCCTCCTACGAGCAGTACTTC.

CDR3 sequence (DNA): TGTGCCAGCAGTGGGGACTTTAAATACGAGCAGTACTTC. Translating it yields CASSGDFKYEQYF. The J gene is TRBJ2-7, the V gene TRBV2; TRBD2 might be the D (6 bases). CDR1 and CDR2 (germline): SNHLY, FYNNEI. The length of the CDR3 is 13 residues. V was shortened by 4 bases and J by 4 bases, with 11 bases between the two germline ends.

The chain couples TRBV2 to TRBJ2-7, with a possible D match to TRBD1 (5 bases). V gave up 2 bases and J gave up 6 bases, with 14 bases separating them. There are 14 residues in the CDR3. Germline V CDR1 and CDR2: SNHLY, FYNNEI. The CDR3: CASSELGPDPEQYF. DNA for the CDR3: TGTGCCAGCAGTGAACTGGGGCCCGACCCCGAGCAGTACTTC.

The chain is built from TRBV19 and TRBJ1-2, with D unresolved. Germline CDR1 LNHDA, CDR2 SQIVND (reference sequence). CDR3 length equals 12 residues. Trimming cost V 4 bases and J 3 bases, with 6 bases left between them. The CDR3 DNA reads as TGTGCCAGTAGTAGGGGTGACTATGGCTACACCTTC. Residues: CASSRGDYGYTF.

Concerning this clone itself: The junction differs from germline at one of its ends, possibly a read error. V and J are TRBV7-7 and TRBJ2-5, with 8 bases aligning to TRBD2. The V gene's germline CDR1 is SSHAT and CDR2 FNYEAQ (reference sequence). This CDR3 is 14 amino acids long. The CDR3 spells CASSVGLAGETQYF. CDR3 coding DNA: TGTGCTAGCAGCGTTGGACTAGCCGGGGAGACCCAGTACTTC.

The genes are TRBV28 and TRBJ2-5; D gene uncertain. Germline assignment: CDR1 MDHEN and CDR2 SYDVKM. Trimming stripped 7 bases from V and 1 base from J, with 16 bases between. This CDR3 has 15 residues. The CDR3 nucleotides are TGTGCCAGCATCAACTCGGTAGGGCCCCAAGAGACCCAGTACTTC. It encodes CASINSVGPQETQYF.

CDR3 amino acids: CASSLTLTSGQETQYF. The CDR3 coding sequence is TGTGCCAGCAGCTTGACCCTTACTAGCGGACAAGAGACCCAGTACTTC. This rearrangement joins TRBV5-4 to TRBJ2-5; TRBD2 matches 8 bases. Trimming removed 1 base from V and 2 bases from J; junction bases left unmatched: 7. Germline CDR1 and CDR2: SGHNT and YYREEE (reference sequence). CDR3 size: 16 residues.

This clone was observed a handful of times. Written as DNA, the CDR3 is TGTGCCAGCAGCTTTGGGAACAGGGGTGAGGGGACCCAGTACTTC. Its translation is CASSFGNRGEGTQYF. V usage is TRBV7-9 and J usage is TRBJ2-5, with 7 bases identical to TRBD1. The J segment lost 7 bases and the V segment lost 3 bases, leaving 11 bases of the junction unmatched. This CDR3 is 15 amino acids long. The germline V gene has CDR1 SEHNR and CDR2 FQNEAQ (reference sequence).

The J gene is TRBJ2-1, the V gene TRBV5-5; 9 positions agree with TRBD2. CDR3 length: 14 amino acids. Germline V gene sequence: CDR1 SGHKS, CDR2 YYEKEE (reference sequence). V was pared by 2 bases and J by 8 bases, with 5 bases of the junction left unmatched. The CDR3 loop reads CASSFGLAGHEQFF. The CDR3 coding sequence is TGTGCCAGCAGCTTTGGCCTAGCGGGACATGAGCAGTTCTTC.